The rows below give T cell receptor beta chains drawn from one sample of a study of CD8 T cells in Susac syndrome. TCRdb independently ran MiXCR on the immunoSEQ multiplex PCR reads; one entry per CDR3 protein. Altogether some 75,000 distinct CDR3 sequences are present, approximately 95% being singletons, with the ten largest covering less than 0.6%. The sequenced sample was CD8+ T cells from PBMCs. These receptors were collected from a human donor with Susac syndrome. CDR3s include the opening cysteine and the closing phenylalanine or tryptophan. The D gene is left open where the match is weak. A clone size is listed for some rows: how often the clone was seen (once, few, many), or a class if it is expanded.

TRBJ2-7	TRBV4-2	13	NA	NA	TGTGCCAGCAGCCAAGATCTCTTAACCGAGCAGTACTTC	CASSQDLLTEQYF
TRBJ2-1	TRBV30	15	TRBD2	NA	TGTGCCTGGAGAACGGCTAGCGGAACTTACAATGAGCAGTTCTTC	CAWRTASGTYNEQFF
TRBJ1-5	TRBV20-1	12	NA	NA	TGCAGTGCTAGTCGCCGGACGGAGCCCCAGCATTTT	CSASRRTEPQHF
TRBJ1-2	TRBV12-3/TRBV12-4	14	TRBD1	NA	TGTGCCAGCAGCCGCGGGACAGCTAATTATGGCTACACCTTC	CASSRGTANYGYTF
TRBJ2-6	TRBV2	17	TRBD1	NA	TGTGCCAGCCTTACCCGGGACAGGGGAAGTGGGGCCAACGTCCTGACTTTC	CASLTRDRGSGANVLTF
TRBJ1-6	TRBV4-1	15	NA	NA	TGCGCCAGCAGCCAAGATCGGCAGGGGAATTCACCCCTCCACTTT	CASSQDRQGNSPLHF
TRBJ2-7	TRBV7-9	13	TRBD1	NA	TGTGCCAGCAGCTTTGACAGGGTAGACGAGCAGTACTTC	CASSFDRVDEQYF
TRBJ1-5	TRBV15	12	NA	NA	TGTGCCACCAGCCCTAGCAATCAGCCCCAGCATTTT	CATSPSNQPQHF
TRBJ1-5	TRBV20-1	12	NA	NA	TGCAGTGCTGCCCCCCGCGGGGAGCCCCAGCATTTT	CSAAPRGEPQHF
TRBJ2-5	TRBV15	16	NA	NA	TGTGCCACCAGCAGAGATTCTGGAACAGGCCAAGAGACCCAGTACTTC	CATSRDSGTGQETQYF
TRBJ2-1	TRBV6-2/TRBV6-3	13	NA	NA	TGTGCCAGCAGTTACGGGGGGCGGTATGAGCAGTTCTTC	CASSYGGRYEQFF
TRBJ2-7	TRBV4-3	16	NA	NA	TGCGCCAGCAGCCAAGGAGGGGACATTCTAAGCAACGAGCAGTACTTC	CASSQGGDILSNEQYF
TRBJ1-2	TRBV18	15	NA	NA	TGTGCCAGCTCACCACTAGGGACACAACTACGAGGCTACACCTTC	CASSPLGTQLRGYTF
TRBJ2-3	TRBV7-3	13	NA	NA	TGTGCCAGCAGCTTGGGGAGGTCAGATACGCAGTATTTT	CASSLGRSDTQYF
TRBJ2-7	TRBV4-3	15	NA	NA	TGCGCCAGCAGCCAATTTTACCCAGGGGCCTACGAGCAGTACTTC	CASSQFYPGAYEQYF
TRBJ1-1	TRBV30	13	NA	NA	TGTGCCTGGAGTGAGCGGATGAACACTGAAGCTTTCTTT	CAWSERMNTEAFF
TRBJ1-1	TRBV20-1	13	TRBD1	NA	TGCAGTGCTAGAGTCCTCTCACAGGGGGCGGCTTTCTTT	CSARVLSQGAAFF
TRBJ1-1	TRBV6-1	15	NA	NA	TGTGCCAGCAGCAAGGCCCCCTCATATCCGGATGAAGCTTTCTTT	CASSKAPSYPDEAFF
TRBJ2-1	TRBV7-6	13	NA	NA	TGTGCCAGCAGCTTAGACGGGAATGATGAGCAGTTCTTC	CASSLDGNDEQFF
TRBJ2-7	TRBV5-1	17	TRBD1	NA	TGCGCCAGCAGCGACAGGGAGAGTTATCAAAGCTCCTACGAGCAGTACTTC	CASSDRESYQSSYEQYF
TRBJ1-1	TRBV28	16	NA	NA	TGTGCCAGCAGTCCGAGACGACTCCTACGTAACACTGAAGCTTTCTTT	CASSPRRLLRNTEAFF
TRBJ1-1	TRBV6-4	14	NA	NA	TGTGCCAGCAGTGCGTCGGGGGGGGACACTGAAGCTTTCTTT	CASSASGGDTEAFF
TRBJ2-7	TRBV2	15	TRBD2	NA	TGTGCCAGCAGTGAAGGCGGTCTAGCGGGGGACGAGCAGTACTTC	CASSEGGLAGDEQYF
TRBJ2-7	TRBV3-1	14	TRBD1	once	TGTGCCAGCGGACTCGGACAGGGTTACTACGAGCAGTACTTC	CASGLGQGYYEQYF
TRBJ1-3	TRBV7-9	15	NA	NA	TGTGCCAGCAGCTTGGGAGCCCGCTCTGGAAACACCATATATTTT	CASSLGARSGNTIYF
TRBJ2-2	TRBV18	15	TRBD1	NA	TGTGCCAGCTCACCCCTGCAGGGGGTAGGCGGGGAGCTGTTTTTT	CASSPLQGVGGELFF
TRBJ2-1	TRBV9	12	NA	NA	TGTGCCAGCAGCGTAGGGGCAGGCGACCAGTTCTTC	CASSVGAGDQFF
TRBJ2-5	TRBV6-1	16	NA	NA	TGTGCCAGCAGTGCCGACCGGATGGGTGATTTTAAGACCCAGTACTTC	CASSADRMGDFKTQYF
TRBJ1-2	TRBV4-3	16	TRBD1	NA	TGCGCCAGCAGCTTAACCCGACAGGGCCCCTACTATGGCTACACCTTC	CASSLTRQGPYYGYTF
TRBJ2-7	TRBV27	15	NA	NA	TGTGCCAGCAGTTTATCGAGGAGGGGGACCAACGAGCAGTACTTC	CASSLSRRGTNEQYF
TRBJ2-1	TRBV20-1	13	TRBD1	NA	TGCAGTGCTAAACGGACAGGGCTCAATGAGCAGTTCTTC	CSAKRTGLNEQFF
TRBJ2-7	TRBV28	15	TRBD2	NA	TGTGCCAGCAGTTTATTAGCGACTAGCGGGAACGAGCAGTACTTC	CASSLLATSGNEQYF
TRBJ1-5	TRBV27	14	NA	NA	TGTGCCAGCAGGCGTGGTTATAGCAATCAGCCCCAGCATTTT	CASRRGYSNQPQHF
TRBJ1-5	TRBV4-1	15	NA	NA	TGCGCCAGCAGCCATGTTCCGGGGCCGGACCAGCCCCAGCATTTT	CASSHVPGPDQPQHF
TRBJ2-7	TRBV21-1	15	NA	NA	TGTGCCAGCAAGACTAGCGGGAGGCCCTCCTACGAGCAGTACTTC	CASKTSGRPSYEQYF
TRBJ2-7	TRBV27	15	TRBD2	NA	TGTGCCAGCAGTTTAACGGCTAGCGGGAGCTACGAGCAGTACTTC	CASSLTASGSYEQYF
TRBJ1-3	TRBV4-1	16	NA	NA	TGCGCCAGCAGCCAAGCTCGCGGGGGCTCAGGAAACACCATATATTTT	CASSQARGGSGNTIYF
TRBJ2-7	TRBV9	14	TRBD2	few	TGTGCCAGCAGCGGTACTAGCGGGAGCTACGAGCAGTACTTC	CASSGTSGSYEQYF
TRBJ1-5	TRBV4-2	15	TRBD1	NA	TGTGCCAGCAGCCAGGACAGGGAGACTAATCAGCCCCAGCATTTT	CASSQDRETNQPQHF
TRBJ1-2	TRBV7-9	11	NA	NA	TGTGCCAGCAGCCAAGGACGTCGGTACATCTTC	CASSQGRRYIF
TRBJ1-5	TRBV6-5	18	NA	NA	TGTGCCAGCATGTTGGGCAGGGTGGGAGTGTGGGGCAATCAGCCCCAGCATTTT	CASMLGRVGVWGNQPQHF
TRBJ2-3	TRBV7-9	14	NA	NA	TGTGCCAGCAGCTTAGGGGTTCTCACAGATACGCAGTATTTT	CASSLGVLTDTQYF
TRBJ2-3	TRBV7-9	15	NA	NA	TGTGCCAGCAGCTTACTAGGGACAATCACAGATACGCAGTATTTT	CASSLLGTITDTQYF
TRBJ1-5	TRBV5-6	16	TRBD1	NA	TGTGCCAGCAGCTTGGCGGGACAGGGGTTCAATCAGCCCCAGCATTTT	CASSLAGQGFNQPQHF
TRBJ1-1	TRBV4-1	15	NA	once	TGCGCCAGCAGCCCCTCCGGGGGTTTGGGCACTGAAGCTTTCTTT	CASSPSGGLGTEAFF
TRBJ2-7	TRBV20-1	14	TRBD2	NA	TGCAGTGCGCTACTAGCGGGGGGAACCTACGAGCAGTACTTC	CSALLAGGTYEQYF
TRBJ2-5	TRBV2	11	NA	few	TGTGCCAGCATGAAACAGGGAAAACAGTACTTC	CASMKQGKQYF
TRBJ2-3	TRBV30	16	TRBD2	NA	TGTGCCTGGAGTGGTGGTGGGGGAGGGCCTGGTGATACGCAGTATTTT	CAWSGGGGGPGDTQYF
TRBJ2-7	TRBV20-1	15	TRBD1	NA	TGCAGTGCCCCGAGCCGGGACAGGGGAACCTACGAGCAGTACTTC	CSAPSRDRGTYEQYF
TRBJ1-4	TRBV2	12	NA	NA	TGTGCCAGCAAACAGGGAAACGAAAAACTGTTTTTT	CASKQGNEKLFF
TRBJ2-7	TRBV28	16	TRBD2	NA	TGTGCCAGCAGTTCCGAAAGCGGGAGGTCCTCCTACGAGCAGTACTTC	CASSSESGRSSYEQYF
TRBJ1-6	TRBV6-2/TRBV6-3	19	NA	NA	TGTGCCAGCAGTTCATGGCCGTTGCATAGGCCAGCCCTAAATTCACCCCTCCACTTT	CASSSWPLHRPALNSPLHF